This entry features one T cell receptor beta chain sequence. This clone was detected once. The target of this receptor is not known. Per-base qualities were not stored, and no clone one base away is much larger. These data originate in a study of T cell responses to AZD1222 COVID-19 vaccine listed by TCRdb under 2021. Background for the entire study: A total of approximately 250 trial participants underwent TCR sequencing, of whom about 210 had received two doses of AZD1222 and approximately 26 had received two doses of the MenACWY control vaccine. Trial participants were enrolled into age subgroups of 18-55, 56-69 and 70-plus years, which contained about 150, 27 and 61 TCR-sequenced participants, respectively. Overall study outcomes, separate from this receptor: Because no day 14 peak-response samples were available, repertoires were characterized only after the peak T cell response. Most participants were white British and females outnumbered males, and the authors suggested that clonal diversity may have been underestimated. In the small 56-69-year group, the increase in depth fell short of significance, most likely because of low power. The whole spike protein was spanned by vaccine-associated CD4 TCRs, and dominant responses were seen in regions 160-218 and 743-854. Nearly half of unique spike-specific TCRs reportedly recognized epitopes outside regions mutated in the B.1.351 and B.1.1.7 variants. Spike-specific TCR breadth and depth rose significantly after two AZD1222 doses compared with day 0 and with MenACWY recipients. Conclusions about previously exposed vaccinees were limited because only a handful of AZD1222 recipients were SARS-CoV-2 seropositive at baseline.

The CDR3 regions of human TCRbeta chains were analyzed by immunosequencing. The original pipeline was this. Repertoire TCRs were checked for matches against a reference library of SARS-CoV-2-specific TCRs that had been generated using the MIRA antigen-specificity platform. Breadth was defined as the fraction of unique TCRs that were SARS-CoV-2-associated, and depth was defined as the fraction of total T cells that were SARS-CoV-2-associated. Using the MIRA data, each spike-specific TCR was assigned both to the spike region to which the TCR was reactive and to a CD4 or CD8 class. Log10-transformed breadth and depth values were compared by one-way ANOVA with Sidak's multiple comparisons tests. The immuneACCESS repertoire file appears here via TCRdb, limited to in-frame rearrangements. These files lack a portion of the clones; in checked studies, under half of the deficit traces to unresolved V genes, and the cause of the others is not known. The V and J calls and clone size come from that table; D and trimming were worked out from the DNA. This sample comprises about 150,000 clones, roughly 90% of them detected only once. Roughly 5.2% of the sample rests with the top ten.

Sequences SGHAT (CDR1) and FQNNGV (CDR2) are obtained from the germline V gene. V is clipped by 6 bases and J by 0 bases, and the sequence between their germline boundaries is 13 bases long. There are 15 amino acids in the CDR3, from cysteine to phenylalanine inclusive. CDR3 DNA only is kept here, 45 bases in frame from base 1. The time point tag for this specimen amounts to: about 28 days (+/-7) after the second vaccine dose. In the paper's terms, the treatment or condition label means: meningococcal conjugate vaccine given as trial control. Vaccinee samples came from UK trials COV001 and COV002, including a single-blind randomized controlled phase 2/3 trial of AZD1222 (ChAdOx1 nCoV-19) in healthy adults. For TCRbeta chain sequencing, PBMC samples were collected from trial participants at day 0 and at day 28 after the second dose.

Sequencing used peripheral blood, obtained 28 days after the second dose of the MenACWY control vaccine. The chain joins TRBV11-2 to TRBJ2-3, and perhaps TRBD1 as D gene, on 5 matching bases. This clonotype originated in an adult who received the MenACWY meningococcal vaccine as a control. The nucleotide sequence is given as TGTGCCAGCAGTCCCCTGACAGCTAGCACAGATACGCAGTATTTT. This yields the protein CASSPLTASTDTQYF. The variable domain in full, with residues beyond the CDR3 obtained from the reference TRBV11-2 and TRBJ2-3 genes, is EAGVAQSPRYKIIEKRQSVAFWCNPISGHATLYWYQQILGQGPKLLIQFQNNGVVDDSQLPKDRFSAERLKGVDSTLKIQPAKLEDSAVYLCASSPLTASTDTQYFGPGTRLTVL.